This T cell receptor beta chain was profiled in a study of cytomegalovirus exposure and HLA in healthy donors. Study results and limitations: According to reports, the classifier identified cytomegalovirus status with high specificity and sensitivity. There were several of the most significant clusters that appeared linked to common viral pathogens in a later analysis.

It was with 60 Vbeta and 13 Jbeta primers that the PCR ran. Only in-frame clones appear in the TCRdb table, and some are missing; sequencing was by immunoSEQ multiplex PCR. The data show 150,000 to 200,000 clones, about 80% seen once. The donors were healthy bone marrow donors. CDR3 size: 15 residues. Unmatched junction bases numbered 10, after V lost 5 bases and J lost 5 bases. Germline V gene data show CDR1 as MNHEY and CDR2 as SMNVEV (reference sequence). Note on this clone: Its cognate antigen is unknown.

Material: PBMCs. The sequence came from a young woman in good health and CMV-seronegative. The chain carries TRBV27 and TRBJ1-1; TRBD1 aligns across 8 bases. Here the CDR3 reads CASSHNTGGRTEAFF. For the CDR3, the DNA is TGTGCCAGCAGTCACAATACAGGGGGTAGGACTGAAGCTTTCTTT.